The 13 T cell receptor beta chains below were found in one sample sequenced in a study of blood T cells in healthy people across ages. The second PCR ran about 6 to 12 cycles with a sample-barcoded 5' primer and J-beta primers. TCRdb re-called the 5' RACE reads through MiXCR, storing one row per CDR3 protein. Among 800,000 or so distinct CDR3 sequences listed, just under 25% were seen once. These data were likewise used in another study, on T cells of mothers and their children.

Sequenced input: blood. Receptors were obtained from a boy younger than 18 in good health.

The gene calls are TRBV2 and TRBJ1-2; TRBD1 might be the D (6 bases). The V gene's germline CDR1 is SNHLY and CDR2 FYNNEI. This CDR3 has 12 residues. Trimming removed 11 bases at V and 7 bases at J, with 17 bases between. Here the CDR3 DNA reads TGTGCCGGGGGAGGGGGAACGGGTGGCTACACCTTC. It translates to CAGGGGTGGYTF.

This clonotype was seen only a few times. The chain employs TRBV12-3 or TRBV12-4 and TRBJ1-3; no clear D gene. CDR3 length equals 14 residues. V lost 3 bases and J lost 1, with 7 bases in between. CDR3 protein: CASSLIGSGNTIYF. CDR3 DNA sequence: TGTGCCAGCAGTTTGATTGGATCTGGAAACACCATATATTTT.

The chain uses TRBV6-9 and TRBJ2-3; TRBD2 matches at 13 bases. Germline V gives CDR1 MNHGY, CDR2 SVAAGI. The CDR3 length is 18 residues. Trimming took 6 bases from V and 2 from J; bases not matched to a gene: 11. CDR3 protein: CASSQRLAGGKITDTQYF. For the CDR3, the DNA is TGTGCCAGCAGCCAGAGACTAGCGGGAGGAAAAATCACAGATACGCAGTATTTT.

This sequence joins TRBV6-2 or TRBV6-3 and TRBJ2-5; 11 bases line up with TRBD2. Germline V gene lookup returns CDR1 MNHEY and CDR2 SVGEGT. The V gene end was trimmed by 5 bases and the J gene end by 5 bases; junction bases not matched to a gene: 4. The CDR3 is 14 residues long. The chain's CDR3 is CASSTSGSPETQYF. The DNA for the CDR3 is TGTGCCAGCAGTACTAGCGGGAGTCCGGAGACCCAGTACTTC.

V is TRBV7-9 and J is TRBJ2-5, with 8 positions matching TRBD1. The germline CDR1 and CDR2 sequences are SEHNR and FQNEAQ (reference sequence). V trimming: 1 base; J trimming: 3 bases; junction bases outside the gene matches: 4. There are 15 residues in the CDR3. The CDR3 region is CASSLELDREETQYF. For the CDR3, the DNA is TGTGCCAGCAGCTTAGAATTGGACAGGGAAGAGACCCAGTACTTC. Variable domain in full (rest from reference TRBV7-9 and TRBJ2-5): DTGVSQNPRHKITKRGQNVTFRCDPISEHNRLYWYRQTLGQGPEFLTYFQNEAQLEKSRLLSDRFSAERPKGSFSTLEIQRTEQGDSAMYLCASSLELDREETQYFGPGTRLLVL.

The chain combines TRBV9 with TRBJ2-6, with TRBD1 matching over 8 bases. V lost 4 bases and J lost 4; bases outside the gene matches: 7. The CDR3 covers 16 residues. CDR1 and CDR2 from the germline V gene are SGDLS and YYNGEE. CDR3 in DNA: TGTGCCAGCAGCCCGACAGGGGCGGCCGGGGCCAACGTCCTGACTTTC. Translated, it gives CASSPTGAAGANVLTF.

V is TRBV5-1 and J is TRBJ2-7; 8 bases line up with TRBD1. This CDR3 has 16 amino acids. The germline V gene encodes CDR1 SGHRS and CDR2 YFSETQ. V lost 1 base, J lost 3 bases, and 9 bases stayed unmatched. Here the CDR3 DNA reads TGCGCCAGCAGCTTGTTCGTGGACAGGGTGCTCTACGAGCAGTACTTC. It encodes CASSLFVDRVLYEQYF.

This clonotype was seen a few times. The rearrangement uses TRBV4-2 and TRBJ1-5; weak D call: TRBD1 (6 bases). The CDR3 is 16 residues long. Germline V gives CDR1 LGHNA, CDR2 YNFKEQ. V was trimmed by 2 bases and J by 0 bases, leaving 11 bases between them. CDR3 loop: CASSQSDRDSNQPQHF. The CDR3 bases are TGTGCCAGCAGCCAATCGGACAGAGATAGCAATCAGCCCCAGCATTTT.

This clonotype was recorded a few times. The chain joins TRBV4-1 to TRBJ2-2; 13 positions agree with TRBD2. CDR1 is MGHRA, CDR2 YSYEKL, per germline. The V and J ends lost 4 bases and 3 bases, in that order; junction bases with no gene match: 8. The CDR3 loop spans 18 amino acids. CDR3 sequence: CASSRLAGGPRYTGELFF. CDR3 nucleotides: TGCGCCAGCAGCCGACTAGCGGGAGGACCCCGGTACACCGGGGAGCTGTTTTTT.

This clonotype came up a few times. The chain uses TRBV15 and TRBJ1-4; D possibly corresponds to TRBD1 (6 bases). Trimming left V 3 bases short and J 2 bases short, with 16 bases between. The CDR3 sequence is 17 residues long. CDR1 and CDR2 from the germline V gene are LNHNV and YYDKDF (reference sequence). Here the CDR3 reads CATSSRKTGPTNEKLFF. The DNA for the CDR3 is TGTGCCACCAGCAGTAGGAAAACAGGGCCGACTAATGAAAAACTGTTTTTT.

The rearrangement links TRBV6-1 to TRBJ2-3, with D possibly matching TRBD2 (5 bases). CDR3 length: 14 amino acids. Trimming removed 3 bases from V and 2 bases from J, with 9 bases in between. CDR1 and CDR2 from the germline V gene are MNHNS and SASEGT. The CDR3 is CASSESGNTDTQYF. DNA for the CDR3: TGTGCCAGCAGTGAGAGCGGAAACACAGATACGCAGTATTTT.

CDR3 residues: CASSWGLVQETQYF. The DNA for the CDR3 is TGTGCCAGCAGTTGGGGACTTGTACAAGAGACCCAGTACTTC. This chain connects TRBV28 to TRBJ2-5; TRBD2 might be the D (6 bases). Germline CDR1 MDHEN, CDR2 SYDVKM. The CDR3 runs 14 residues. The ends were cut back, 4 bases at V and 2 bases at J, with 11 bases in the middle. Full variable domain (missing parts from reference TRBV28 and TRBJ2-5): DVKVTQSSRYLVKRTGEKVFLECVQDMDHENMFWYRQDPGLGLRLIYFSYDVKMKEKGDIPEGYSVSREKKERFSLILESASTNQTSMYLCASSWGLVQETQYFGPGTRLLVL.

This clonotype was observed a handful of times. V usage is TRBV7-2 and J usage is TRBJ2-7; TRBD1 matches 11 bases. The germline CDR1 and CDR2 sequences are SGHTA and FQGNSA. With V trimmed by 5 bases and J by 7 bases, 7 bases remained unmatched. CDR3 length: 14 amino acids. The CDR3 loop is CASSRAGQGEEQYF. CDR3 nucleotide sequence: TGTGCCAGCAGCCGCGCGGGACAGGGGGAAGAGCAGTACTTC.